This TCR beta chain comes out of a study of T cells in localized non-small cell lung cancer. Trimming took 3 bases from V and 7 from J; bases not matched to a gene: 8. CDR3 size: 15 residues. Germline V CDR1 and CDR2: SGHRS, YFSETQ. Study-wide results and limits: The study found T cell clonality highest in uninvolved adjacent lung, above tumor. In adjacent lung appeared a median approximately 61 of the top 100 tumor clones. Multi-region tumor sequencing was not done, so intratumor heterogeneity could not be excluded. With higher T cell density in blood came longer overall survival.

Sequencing was performed with immunoSEQ multiplex PCR; in TCRdb, only in-frame clones are kept and a portion is missing. This sample has approximately 15,000 clones; 85% to 90% occur once, and the top ten carry more than 1%. Worth noting for this clone: Its matching antigen is unknown.

The V and J genes are TRBV5-1 and TRBJ1-4, with 8 bases aligning to TRBD1. The specimen was peripheral blood mononuclear cells, collected before any cancer treatment. This sequence was found in a woman aged 35 to 69 with stage III lung adenocarcinoma. The CDR3 nucleotides are TGCGCCAGCAGCTCCCAACTCGGACAGGGTGAAAAACTGTTTTTT. Residues: CASSSQLGQGEKLFF. The full variable domain, its missing parts supplied by reference TRBV5-1 and TRBJ1-4, is KAGVTQTPRYLIKTRGQQVTLSCSPISGHRSVSWYQQTPGQGLQFLFEYFSETQRNKGNFPGRFSGRQFSNSRSEMNVSTLELGDSALYLCASSSQLGQGEKLFFGSGTQLSVL.